The rows below give T cell receptor beta chains drawn from one sample of a study of T cell responses to AZD1222 COVID-19 vaccine. Sequenced by immunoSEQ multiplex PCR; TCRdb stores in-frame clones only, minus some. Among approximately 130,000 clones listed, 75% to 90% were seen once. The specimen comprised peripheral blood, sampled on day 0 of MenACWY control vaccination. The receptors come from an adult in good health. The CDR3 runs from the conserved cysteine through the conserved F or W. A D gene is named only where the DNA matches it firmly. Rows give clone size only sometimes, using once, few, many, or a class for an expanded clone.

d_call,v_call,clone_size,j_call,cdr3_nt,cdr3_aa
.,TRBV6-5,once,TRBJ1-2,TGTGCCAGCAGCTCGACAGTTAACTATGGCTACACCTTC,CASSSTVNYGYTF
.,TRBV4-1,.,TRBJ2-1,TGCGCCAGCAGCCAATGGGCAGCGAACAATGAGCAGTTCTTC,CASSQWAANNEQFF
.,TRBV5-1,.,TRBJ2-1,TGCGCCAGCAGCCGCGATCGGGGCCTATACAATGAGCAGTTCTTC,CASSRDRGLYNEQFF
.,TRBV10-1,.,TRBJ2-1,TGCGCCAGCAGTGATTTATCCTGGGACTCCCCACCCGAGCAGTTCTTC,CASSDLSWDSPPEQFF
TRBD1,TRBV2,.,TRBJ1-2,TGTGCCAGCGGAAATACAGGGGGCGCTTATGGCTACACCTTC,CASGNTGGAYGYTF
.,TRBV19,.,TRBJ2-2,TGTGCCAGTAGTATAAAAGGGGAGCTGTTTTTT,CASSIKGELFF
TRBD2,TRBV5-1,.,TRBJ2-7,TGCGCCAGCAGCTCGCCTAGCGGGAGAACATCTGAGCGCGAGCAGTACTTC,CASSSPSGRTSEREQYF
.,TRBV18,once,TRBJ1-3,TGTGCCAGCTCACCAATGGCAGCTATCTCTGGAAACACCATATATTTT,CASSPMAAISGNTIYF
TRBD2,TRBV11-3,.,TRBJ2-1,TGTGCCAGCAGCCTCCGGACTAGCGGGAGTCTCCATGAGCAGTTCTTC,CASSLRTSGSLHEQFF
.,TRBV4-2,.,TRBJ2-7,TGTGCCAGCAGCCATGAACCCTACGAGCAGTACTTC,CASSHEPYEQYF
.,TRBV11-3,.,TRBJ1-2,TGTGCCAGCAGCCTGTGGGGGCAACGGGAAGAGAATGGCTACACCTTC,CASSLWGQREENGYTF
TRBD1,TRBV11-2,.,TRBJ2-1,TGTGCCAGCAGCTTTGTCAGGGGGCTGAACAATGAGCAGTTCTTC,CASSFVRGLNNEQFF
.,TRBV12-3/TRBV12-4,.,TRBJ1-2,TGTGCCAGCAGTTTATCACAGAACTATGGCTACACCTTC,CASSLSQNYGYTF
.,TRBV13,.,TRBJ1-6,TGTGCCAGCAGCCGAGGGCGACCGAACTATAATTCACCCCTCCACTTT,CASSRGRPNYNSPLHF
TRBD1,TRBV5-4,.,TRBJ1-2,TGTGCCAGCAGCTTGGGGGACAGGGGGCTGGTCTATGGCTACACCTTC,CASSLGDRGLVYGYTF
.,TRBV27,.,TRBJ2-1,TGTGCCAGCAGTTTAACGGTAACGACTGAGCAGTTCTTC,CASSLTVTTEQFF
TRBD2,TRBV7-3,.,TRBJ2-3,TGTGCCAGCAGCTTAATGGCGGGAGGTGTGGCAGATACGCAGTATTTT,CASSLMAGGVADTQYF
.,TRBV7-3,.,TRBJ1-4,TGTGCCAGCAGCAAATCAGGGCGAACTAATGAAAAACTGTTTTTT,CASSKSGRTNEKLFF
.,TRBV25-1,.,TRBJ2-3,TGTGCCCAAGTGAAAATGCGAACAGATACGCAGTATTTT,CAQVKMRTDTQYF
.,TRBV27,.,TRBJ2-1,TGTGCCAGCAGTTTATCGGACGTGATCGCGGGCAATGAGCAGTTCTTC,CASSLSDVIAGNEQFF
.,TRBV7-9,.,TRBJ1-6,TGTGCCAGCAGTTGGTCCGTCGACAGGCTACGCTTT,CASSWSVDRLRF
.,TRBV11-2,.,TRBJ2-2,TGTGCCAGCAGCGATCAAAACCCCCCGAACACCGGGGAGCTGTTTTTT,CASSDQNPPNTGELFF
TRBD1,TRBV19,.,TRBJ1-2,TGTGCCAGTAAGACAGGGAAGGATGGCTACACCTTC,CASKTGKDGYTF
.,TRBV10-3,few,TRBJ2-7,TGTGCCATCAGTGACGGGATTGGGTTGGGGGAGCAGTACTTC,CAISDGIGLGEQYF
.,TRBV11-2,.,TRBJ2-7,TGTGCCAGCAGCTTAGGCCAAGTAAATGTCGAGCAGTACTTC,CASSLGQVNVEQYF
.,TRBV30,.,TRBJ2-3,TGTGCCTGGGCCCAGGGACGCACAGATACGCAGTATTTT,CAWAQGRTDTQYF
.,TRBV21-1,few,TRBJ2-7,TGTGCCAGCAGCAACAACGGGACTAGCGGGAAACACGAGCAGTACTTC,CASSNNGTSGKHEQYF
TRBD2,TRBV7-3,.,TRBJ2-1,TGTGCCAGCAGCTTGGGGACTAGGGAGGGTAATGAGCAGTTCTTC,CASSLGTREGNEQFF
TRBD2,TRBV11-3,.,TRBJ2-7,TGTGCCAGCAGCTTTGCTAGCGGATTATCCTACGAGCAGTACTTC,CASSFASGLSYEQYF
TRBD1,TRBV12-3/TRBV12-4,.,TRBJ1-2,TGTGCCAGCAGTTACACAGGGGTCTATGGCTACACCTTC,CASSYTGVYGYTF
.,TRBV20-1,.,TRBJ2-7,TGCAGTGCTAGTTATCTCTACGAGCAGTACTTC,CSASYLYEQYF
TRBD1,TRBV6-6,once,TRBJ2-2,TGTGCCAGCAGTCCCTATGGGCAGGGGGCGAACACCGGGGAGCTGTTTTTT,CASSPYGQGANTGELFF
TRBD2,TRBV2,once,TRBJ2-1,TGTGCCAGCAGTGTGCGACTAGCGTCTACTAGCTCCTACAATGAGCAGTTCTTC,CASSVRLASTSSYNEQFF
.,TRBV5-6,.,TRBJ2-7,TGTGCCAGCAGCTTGGCCGGGACCCACTACGAGCAGTACTTC,CASSLAGTHYEQYF
.,TRBV29-1,.,TRBJ1-3,TGCAGCGTTTCCGGACGGAACTCTGGAAACACCATATATTTT,CSVSGRNSGNTIYF
.,TRBV27,.,TRBJ2-1,TGTGCCAGCAGTCACCTACGGGACTCCTACAATGAGCAGTTCTTC,CASSHLRDSYNEQFF
.,TRBV5-4,.,TRBJ2-5,TGTGCCAGCAGCGGCGGGACAAAAGAGACCCAGTACTTC,CASSGGTKETQYF
.,TRBV7-3,once,TRBJ2-5,TGTGCCAGCAGCTTACGGTACCAAGAGACCCAGTACTTC,CASSLRYQETQYF
TRBD1,TRBV5-1,.,TRBJ1-2,TGCGCCAGCAGCTTCGGGGACAGGGAATACGACTACACCTTC,CASSFGDREYDYTF
.,TRBV19,.,TRBJ2-2,TGTGCCAGTAGTCCCCTCCTCCGGACGGGCGCCGGGGAGCTGTTTTTT,CASSPLLRTGAGELFF
.,TRBV7-7,.,TRBJ2-6,TGTGCCAGCAGCGACAATAGGGCTGGGGCCAACGTCCTGACTTTC,CASSDNRAGANVLTF
.,TRBV30,.,TRBJ1-5,TGTGCCTGGAGCCCCGACAGGATGCAGCCCCAGCATTTT,CAWSPDRMQPQHF
.,TRBV2,.,TRBJ1-3,TGTGCCAGCAAAAGGCCCGATGGAAACACCATATATTTT,CASKRPDGNTIYF
TRBD1,TRBV4-1,.,TRBJ1-1,TGCGCCAGCAGCCAAGATCCGGGACAGGGGGGGACTGAAGCTTTCTTT,CASSQDPGQGGTEAFF
.,TRBV7-3,.,TRBJ2-4,TGTGCCAGCAGCTTAAACGCAGGCGGGGACATTCAGTACTTC,CASSLNAGGDIQYF
.,TRBV29-1,.,TRBJ2-7,TGCAGCGTTGAAGAGAGCACCTACGAGCAGTACTTC,CSVEESTYEQYF
TRBD2,TRBV5-4,.,TRBJ2-2,TGTGCCAGCAGCCATGGGACTAGCGGGGGGAACACCGGGGAGCTGTTTTTT,CASSHGTSGGNTGELFF
.,TRBV4-1,few,TRBJ2-7,TGCGCCAGCAGCCAGTTAACCGGGAAATCCTACGAGCAGTACTTC,CASSQLTGKSYEQYF
TRBD2,TRBV24-1,.,TRBJ2-1,TGTGCCACCAGTGATTTGACTAGCGGGAGGGATGAGCAGTTCTTC,CATSDLTSGRDEQFF
TRBD1,TRBV9,.,TRBJ1-1,TGTGCCAGCAGCGTGACAGGGGGCGAACTTGAAGCTTTCTTT,CASSVTGGELEAFF
TRBD2,TRBV2,.,TRBJ2-1,TGTGCCAGCAGTGAAAAAGCTAGCGGGAGGGCAAGTGAGCAGTTCTTC,CASSEKASGRASEQFF
TRBD1,TRBV3-1/TRBV3-2,.,TRBJ1-5,TGTGCCAGCAGCCACGGACAGGGAAACAATCAGCCCCAGCATTTT,CASSHGQGNNQPQHF